This T cell receptor (beta chain) derives from a study of cytomegalovirus exposure and HLA in healthy donors. Primers included in the PCR were 60 Vbeta and 13 Jbeta primers. The protocol was immunoSEQ multiplex PCR, while the TCRdb copy is restricted to in-frame clones and leaves out a portion. The table has under 200,000 clones, about 64% seen once. The sequencing input was PBMCs. This receptor was identified in a man in his fifties in good health and CMV-seronegative.

The CDR3 DNA reads as TGTGCCAGCAGCTTAGACAGTAAAGAGACCCAGTACTTC. It encodes CASSLDSKETQYF. The gene calls are TRBV11-3 and TRBJ2-5; D ambiguous. Per the germline V gene, CDR1 is SGHNT and CDR2 is YENEEA. This CDR3 region has 13 residues. Between the trimmed V and J ends, which lost 0 bases and 3 bases, there was a span of 5 bases. The full variable domain, completed using reference TRBV11-3 and TRBJ2-5, is EAGVVQSPRYKIIEKKQPVAFWCNPISGHNTLYWYLQNLGQGPELLIRYENEEAVDDSQLPKDRFSAERLKGVDSTLKIQPAELGDSAVYLCASSLDSKETQYFGPGTRLLVL.